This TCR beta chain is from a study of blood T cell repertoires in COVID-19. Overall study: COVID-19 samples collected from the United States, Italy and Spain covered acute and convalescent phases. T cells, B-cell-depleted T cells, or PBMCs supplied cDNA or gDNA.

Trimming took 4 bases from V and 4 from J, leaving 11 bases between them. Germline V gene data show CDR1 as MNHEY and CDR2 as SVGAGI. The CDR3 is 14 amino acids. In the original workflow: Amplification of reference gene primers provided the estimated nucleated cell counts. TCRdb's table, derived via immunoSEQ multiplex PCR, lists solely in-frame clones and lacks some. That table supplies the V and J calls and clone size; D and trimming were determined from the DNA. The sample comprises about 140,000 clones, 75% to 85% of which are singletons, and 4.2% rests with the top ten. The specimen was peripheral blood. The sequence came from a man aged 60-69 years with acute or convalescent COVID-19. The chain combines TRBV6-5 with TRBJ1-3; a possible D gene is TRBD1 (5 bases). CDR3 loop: CASSFSGNGNTIYF. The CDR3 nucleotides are TGTGCCAGCAGTTTTTCAGGGAACGGAAACACCATATATTTT.